The entry below describes one TCR beta chain. V was clipped by 2 bases and J by 4 bases, with 13 bases between them. The CDR3 spans 15 residues. Germline V gene lookup returns CDR1 MNHEY and CDR2 SVGEGT. TCRdb used MiXCR to reprocess the 5' RACE reads, holding one entry per CDR3 protein. There are about 120,000 distinct CDR3 sequences in the sample; around 9.8% occur only once, and roughly 40% lies in the top ten. The data belong to a study of T cells after yellow fever vaccination. The wider study: Any fraction with a low cell number was prepared using SMART-Seq v4 Ultra Low Input.

The sequence was collected from a young man who received the YFV17D yellow fever vaccine. The sequencing here drew on CD8+ T cells sorted from PBMCs, taken on the day of the yellow fever booster vaccination. The chain couples TRBV6-2 or TRBV6-3 to TRBJ2-3; D tentatively fits TRBD1 or TRBD2 (6 bases each). DNA for the CDR3: TGTGCCAGCAGTTACCTCGGGGGCTTCGCAGATACGCAGTATTTT. Amino acid sequence: CASSYLGGFADTQYF.